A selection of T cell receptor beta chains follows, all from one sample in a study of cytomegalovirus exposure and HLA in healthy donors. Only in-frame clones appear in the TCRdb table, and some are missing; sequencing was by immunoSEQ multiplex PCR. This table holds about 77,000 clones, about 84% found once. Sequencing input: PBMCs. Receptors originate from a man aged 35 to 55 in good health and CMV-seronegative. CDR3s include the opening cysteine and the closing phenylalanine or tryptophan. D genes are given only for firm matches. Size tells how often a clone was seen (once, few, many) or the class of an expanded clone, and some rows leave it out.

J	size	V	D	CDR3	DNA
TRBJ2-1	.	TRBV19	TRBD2	CASSAGTSGGNEQFF	TGTGCCAGTAGTGCCGGGACTAGCGGGGGGAATGAGCAGTTCTTC
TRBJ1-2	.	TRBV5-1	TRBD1	CASSLEGTGFDYGYTF	TGCGCCAGCAGCTTGGAGGGGACAGGGTTCGACTATGGCTACACCTTC
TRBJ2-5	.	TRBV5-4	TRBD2	CASSPTSAKETQYF	TGTGCCAGCAGTCCCACTAGCGCCAAGGAGACCCAGTACTTC
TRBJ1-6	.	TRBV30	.	CAWSVGSFGSPLHF	TGTGCCTGGAGTGTAGGAAGTTTCGGGTCACCCCTCCACTTT
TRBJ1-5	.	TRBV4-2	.	CASAGGNQPQHF	TGTGCCAGTGCCGGGGGGAATCAGCCCCAGCATTTT
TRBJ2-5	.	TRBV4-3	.	CASSLGGAIGVETQYF	TGCGCCAGCAGCCTAGGGGGGGCCATAGGTGTAGAGACCCAGTACTTC
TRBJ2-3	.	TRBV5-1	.	CASSLGGYTDTQYF	TGCGCCAGCAGCTTGGGCGGATACACAGATACGCAGTATTTT
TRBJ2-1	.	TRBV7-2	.	CASSLLREHEQFF	TGTGCCAGCAGCCTCCTCCGGGAACATGAGCAGTTCTTC
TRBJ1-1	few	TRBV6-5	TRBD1	CASSGQGNTEAFF	TGTGCCAGCAGTGGACAGGGGAACACTGAAGCTTTCTTT
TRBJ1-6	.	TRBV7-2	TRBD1	CASSFRDRGVGSYNSPLHF	TGTGCCAGCAGCTTCCGGGACAGGGGAGTGGGCTCCTATAATTCACCCCTCCACTTT
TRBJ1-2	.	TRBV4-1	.	CASSGSNYGYTF	TGCGCCAGCAGTGGGAGTAACTATGGCTACACCTTC
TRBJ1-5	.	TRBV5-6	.	CASSSLTANKDQPQHF	TGTGCCAGCAGCTCCTTGACAGCGAACAAAGATCAGCCCCAGCATTTT